These 24 T cell receptor beta chains came from one sample sequenced in a study of memory CD4+ T cells and cytomegalovirus serostatus. The sort gate was single viable CD3+CD4+CD8-CD45RO+ cells for memory CD4+ T cells. Clones were sequenced by immunoSEQ multiplex PCR, and TCRdb holds only the in-frame ones, with some missing. Of over 60,000 clones listed, 75% to 85% are singletons. The material sequenced was memory CD4+ T cells from blood. Every receptor here comes from an adult in good health and CMV-seronegative.

The V gene is TRBV19, the J gene TRBJ1-5, with D possibly being TRBD1 (5 bases). The CDR3 totals 16 residues. V was clipped by 4 bases and J by 0 bases, with 13 bases between them. Germline V gene data show CDR1 as LNHDA and CDR2 as SQIVND (reference sequence). The CDR3 DNA is TGTGCCAGTAGTAGGGGGACGGGGTATAGCAATCAGCCCCAGCATTTT. It specifies CASSRGTGYSNQPQHF.

This chain uses TRBV11-2 with TRBJ2-7; D may correspond to TRBD1 or TRBD2 (6 bases each). The CDR3 totals 14 residues. With 2 bases removed from V and 2 bases from J, the gap between germline ends came to 10 bases. Germline CDR1 and CDR2: SGHAT and FQNNGV. The chain's CDR3 is CASSLRGEAYEQYF. Written as DNA, the CDR3 is TGTGCCAGCAGCTTAAGGGGGGAGGCCTACGAGCAGTACTTC.

The chain carries TRBV30 and TRBJ2-1, with D perhaps TRBD2 (5 bases). V shed 3 bases and J shed 8 bases, with 26 bases lying between them. This CDR3 is 17 amino acids long. Germline V gene lookup returns CDR1 GTSNPN and CDR2 SVGIG (reference sequence). CDR3 region: CAWSLPGVLGFRDEQFF. DNA of the CDR3: TGTGCCTGGAGCTTACCCGGGGTTTTGGGTTTTCGGGATGAGCAGTTCTTC.

The chain recombines TRBV19 with TRBJ1-4; maybe TRBD1 (5 bases). The CDR3 contains 12 residues. Germline assignment: CDR1 LNHDA and CDR2 SQIVND (reference sequence). V lost 9 bases and J 6 bases, leaving 11 bases between the germline ends. CDR3 protein: CASRVGDEKLFF. DNA for the CDR3: TGTGCCAGCAGGGTTGGAGATGAAAAACTGTTTTTT. Looking up the rest from reference TRBV19 and TRBJ1-4 gives the full variable domain: DGGITQSPKYLFRKEGQNVTLSCEQNLNHDAMYWYRQDPGQGLRLIYYSQIVNDFQKGDIAEGYSVSREKKESFPLTVTSAQKNPTAFYLCASRVGDEKLFFGSGTQLSVL.

V and J are TRBV5-1 and TRBJ2-7, with unresolved D. CDR1 and CDR2 from the germline V gene are SGHRS and YFSETQ. V lost 4 bases and J lost 0, with 8 bases in between. This CDR3 is built from 13 residues. The DNA of the CDR3 is TGCGCCAGCAGCGAGACAAGCTCCTACGAGCAGTACTTC. Translated: CASSETSSYEQYF. The variable domain in full, with the rest retrieved from reference TRBV5-1 and TRBJ2-7, is KAGVTQTPRYLIKTRGQQVTLSCSPISGHRSVSWYQQTPGQGLQFLFEYFSETQRNKGNFPGRFSGRQFSNSRSEMNVSTLELGDSALYLCASSETSSYEQYFGPGTRLTVT.

The rearrangement uses TRBV4-1 and TRBJ2-1; TRBD2 might be the D (5 bases). Deletions cut 1 base from V and 4 bases from J, with 14 bases between. The germline gives CDR1 MGHRA, CDR2 YSYEKL. The CDR3 has 16 amino acids. The CDR3 nucleotides read TGCGCCAGCAGCCAAGTGGACTTAGTGTCGTACAATGAGCAGTTCTTC. This encodes CASSQVDLVSYNEQFF.

This clone is a singleton in its sample. V usage is TRBV11-2 and J usage is TRBJ1-4; 10 bases line up with TRBD1. J lost 7 bases, V lost 1 base, and 6 bases had no gene match. CDR3 size: 16 residues. CDR1 is SGHAT and CDR2 is FQNNGV in the germline V gene. The CDR3 nucleotides read TGTGCCAGCAGCTTAGGTCGACAGGGGGCAGGTGAAAAACTGTTTTTT. Its translation: CASSLGRQGAGEKLFF.

This clone has only one observation. The chain uses TRBV5-1 and TRBJ1-4, with 9 nucleotides matching TRBD1. V lost 4 bases to trimming and J lost 5 bases; unmatched junction nucleotides: 3. CDR1 and CDR2 (germline): SGHRS, YFSETQ. The length of the CDR3 is 14 residues. The CDR3 DNA follows: TGCGCCAGCAGCCCTGGACAGGGGAATGAAAAACTGTTTTTT. The encoded protein is CASSPGQGNEKLFF.

This clone appeared a single time. CDR3 protein: CASSLDGYYEQYF. Here the CDR3 DNA reads TGTGCCAGCAGCCTGGACGGATACTACGAGCAGTACTTC. V gene TRBV5-4 combines with J gene TRBJ2-7; D not certain. CDR1 is SGHNT, CDR2 YYREEE, per germline (reference sequence). The CDR3 extends over 13 amino acids. V lost 4 bases and J 3 bases, leaving 11 bases between the germline ends. Full variable domain (remainder filled in from reference TRBV5-4 and TRBJ2-7): ETGVTQSPTHLIKTRGQQVTLRCSSQSGHNTVSWYQQALGQGPQFIFQYYREEENGRGNFPPRFSGLQFPNYSSELNVNALELDDSALYLCASSLDGYYEQYFGPGTRLTVT.

V is TRBV7-9 and J is TRBJ1-4; D is possibly TRBD1 (5 bases). This CDR3 is 13 amino acids long. Per germline, CDR1 SEHNR and CDR2 FQNEAQ (reference sequence). Trimming removed 5 bases at V and 10 bases at J, with 14 bases between. The CDR3: CASSDYSGLKLFF. CDR3 DNA: TGTGCCAGCAGCGACTACTCGGGGCTAAAACTGTTTTTT.

This clone appeared a few times. This chain links TRBV12-5 with TRBJ2-2; D uncertain. The CDR3 covers 13 residues. From germline, CDR1 is LGHNT and CDR2 FRNRAP. V lost 1 base and J 6 bases, leaving 6 bases between the germline ends. CDR3 sequence reads: CASGLDWAGELFF. The CDR3 DNA reads as TGTGCTAGTGGTTTGGATTGGGCCGGGGAGCTGTTTTTT. Drawing the rest from reference TRBV12-5 and TRBJ2-2, the complete variable domain is DARVTQTPRHKVTEMGQEVTMRCQPILGHNTVFWYRQTMMQGLELLAYFRNRAPLDDSGMPKDRFSAEMPDATLATLKIQPSEPRDSAVYFCASGLDWAGELFFGEGSRLTVL.

The rearrangement uses TRBV7-6 and TRBJ1-6; D may be TRBD1 (6 bases). The CDR3 is 13 amino acids. The V gene's germline CDR1 is SGHVS and CDR2 FNYEAQ. V dropped 5 bases and J dropped 5 bases, with 7 bases sitting between them. The CDR3 DNA sequence: TGTGCCAGCAGCCGGACAGATAATTCACCCCTCCACTTT. Amino acid sequence: CASSRTDNSPLHF.

The J gene is TRBJ1-1, the V gene TRBV19, with 10 bases aligning to TRBD1. The CDR3 sequence is 16 residues long. Germline values: CDR1 LNHDA, CDR2 SQIVND (reference sequence). Germline trimming cut 5 bases from V and 1 base from J; bases unmatched to any gene: 7. The CDR3: CASSSWDRGANTEAFF. The DNA for the CDR3 is TGTGCCAGTAGTTCCTGGGACAGGGGCGCGAACACTGAAGCTTTCTTT.

This clone has a single count. This chain connects TRBV30 to TRBJ1-2; 10 bases are a match to TRBD1. There are 16 residues in the CDR3. V trimming: 2 bases; J trimming: 0 bases; junction bases outside the gene matches: 6. Germline V gene sequence: CDR1 GTSNPN, CDR2 SVGIG (reference sequence). CDR3 in DNA: TGTGCCTGGAGTAAGGGACAGGGGCGACCTAACTATGGCTACACCTTC. Amino acids: CAWSKGQGRPNYGYTF.

The rearrangement uses TRBV18 and TRBJ1-5; 8 bases align to TRBD1. Unmatched junction bases numbered 4, after V lost 3 bases and J lost 6 bases. The CDR3 extends over 14 amino acids. Looked up from germline, CDR1 is KGHSH and CDR2 is LQKENI. CDR3 loop: CASSPTGGGQPQHF. Here the CDR3 DNA reads TGTGCCAGCTCACCTACAGGGGGGGGTCAGCCCCAGCATTTT.

The sample holds one count of this clone. The chain employs TRBV27 and TRBJ1-6, with 10 bases identical to TRBD1. The CDR3 covers 15 residues. After removal of 4 bases from V and 9 bases from J, the junction contained 6 bases not matched to a gene. Per the germline V gene, CDR1 is MNHEY and CDR2 is SMNVEV (reference sequence). The CDR3 loop reads CASSSRQGAGSPLHF. CDR3 nucleotides: TGTGCCAGCAGTTCCAGACAGGGGGCGGGTTCACCCCTCCACTTT.

The genes are TRBV5-1 and TRBJ2-1; a possible D gene is TRBD1 (5 bases). Trimming left V 0 bases short and J 4 bases short, with 5 bases between. Looked up from germline, CDR1 is SGHRS and CDR2 is YFSETQ. The CDR3 extends over 13 amino acids. CDR3 bases: TGCGCCAGCAGCTTGGGACAGTACAATGAGCAGTTCTTC. It specifies CASSLGQYNEQFF.

The J gene is TRBJ2-7, the V gene TRBV5-4, with 13 nucleotides matching TRBD2. The V gene's germline CDR1 is SGHNT and CDR2 YYREEE (reference sequence). The CDR3 spans 17 residues. J lost 5 bases, V lost 3 bases, and 11 bases had no gene match. CDR3 protein: CASSSIPGLAGKDEQYF. In DNA, the CDR3 is TGTGCCAGCAGCTCCATTCCGGGACTAGCGGGGAAAGACGAGCAGTACTTC.

The rearrangement joins TRBV19 to TRBJ2-4, with D tentatively TRBD1 or TRBD2 (6 bases each). CDR1 and CDR2 from the germline V gene are LNHDA and SQIVND (reference sequence). The CDR3 runs 17 residues. The V gene lost 0 bases and the J gene lost 2 bases, with 14 bases spanning the gap. The CDR3 coding sequence is TGTGCCAGTAGTATAGAGAGGGGGAGGCGAACCAAAAACATTCAGTACTTC. The encoded protein is CASSIERGRRTKNIQYF.

The V call is TRBV27, the J call TRBJ2-5; D gene unclear. The CDR3 runs to 13 residues. Trimming removed 4 bases at V and 0 bases at J, with 6 bases between. Per germline, CDR1 MNHEY and CDR2 SMNVEV (reference sequence). The CDR3 sequence is CASSSTYQETQYF. DNA for the CDR3: TGTGCCAGCAGTTCTACGTACCAAGAGACCCAGTACTTC.

This sequence joins TRBV6-6 and TRBJ2-3, with D possibly being TRBD1 or TRBD2 (5 bases each). CDR3 length: 15 residues. CDR1 and CDR2 (germline): MNHNY, SVGAGI (reference sequence). Trimming stripped 6 bases from V and 6 bases from J, with 19 bases between. The CDR3 nucleotides are TGTGCCAGCAGACCGACCAGCCCGGGGCGGGATACGCAGTATTTT. Translation gives CASRPTSPGRDTQYF.

The gene calls are TRBV29-1 and TRBJ1-1; D is unclear. Trimming stripped 6 bases from V and 4 bases from J, with 15 bases between. CDR1 SQVTM and CDR2 ANQGSEA come from the germline V gene. This CDR3 comprises 13 residues. This CDR3 is CSVPGMGFTEAFF. The CDR3 bases are TGCAGCGTCCCCGGTATGGGGTTCACTGAAGCTTTCTTT.

This clone has just a few counts. The rearrangement links TRBV6-1 to TRBJ1-2, with 7 bases lining up with TRBD1. Germline CDR1 is MNHNS and CDR2 is SASEGT. V lost 6 bases, J lost 5 bases, and 9 bases stayed unmatched. The CDR3 is 14 residues long. The DNA of the CDR3 is TGTGCCAGCAGAACGACAGGGAGAACGTATGGCTACACCTTC. It specifies CASRTTGRTYGYTF.

This clone has a single count. This rearrangement joins TRBV5-1 to TRBJ2-3; D is perhaps TRBD2 (6 bases). CDR1 and CDR2 from the germline V gene are SGHRS and YFSETQ. This CDR3 comprises 16 residues. Trimming removed 4 bases at V and 1 base at J, with 16 bases between. The CDR3 nucleotides are TGCGCCAGCAGCAATCCGACGGGAGTGGGCACAGATACGCAGTATTTT. This gives the protein CASSNPTGVGTDTQYF. The full variable domain, in which reference TRBV5-1 and TRBJ2-3 provide the parts outside the CDR3, is KAGVTQTPRYLIKTRGQQVTLSCSPISGHRSVSWYQQTPGQGLQFLFEYFSETQRNKGNFPGRFSGRQFSNSRSEMNVSTLELGDSALYLCASSNPTGVGTDTQYFGPGTRLTVL.